This TCR beta chain was profiled in a study of regulatory T cells in long-lasting Graves disease. Comments on this clonotype: One junction end disagrees with the germline gene, perhaps due to a read error.

As to time point: newly diagnosed GD, antithyroid drugs for less than 3 months. Generation of the TCR library employed RNA extracted from PBMCs. Construction of the TCR beta libraries employed iRepertoire HTBI primers in conjunction with Arm-PCR of CDR3 regions. TCRdb ran MiXCR on the multiplex PCR reads and lists one entry per CDR3 protein. The sample records fewer than 650,000 distinct CDR3 sequences, 15% to 20% being singletons. The same specimen was also included in a second study, on T cells in Graves' hyperthyroidism and ophthalmopathy. That paper adds: HTBI primers drove first-round RT-PCR of the TCR CDR3. Most thyroid-expanded clonotypes above 0.001 were also found in blood.

The clonotype originates from a woman aged 25 to 45 with Graves disease. The specimen was peripheral blood mononuclear cells (PBMCs), collected at new diagnosis, from a patient treated with antithyroid drugs.

CDR3 bases: TGTACCAGCAGTCCGATAAGTTCACCCCTCCACTTT. The encoded protein is CTSSPISSPLHF. The rearrangement joins TRBV6-1 to TRBJ1-6; no reliable D call. From germline, CDR1 is MNHNS and CDR2 SASEGT. The CDR3 totals 12 residues.